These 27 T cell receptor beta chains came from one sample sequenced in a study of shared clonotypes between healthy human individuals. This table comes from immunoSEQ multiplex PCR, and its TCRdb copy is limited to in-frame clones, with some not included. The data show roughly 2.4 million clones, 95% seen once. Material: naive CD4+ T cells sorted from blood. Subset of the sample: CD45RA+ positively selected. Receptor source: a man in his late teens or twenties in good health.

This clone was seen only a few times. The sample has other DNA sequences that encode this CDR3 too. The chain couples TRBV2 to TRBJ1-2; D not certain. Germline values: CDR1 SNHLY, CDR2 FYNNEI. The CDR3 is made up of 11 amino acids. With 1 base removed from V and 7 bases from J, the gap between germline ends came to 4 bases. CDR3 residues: CASSEGVGYTF. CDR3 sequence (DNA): TGTGCCAGCAGTGAAGGGGTTGGCTACACCTTC. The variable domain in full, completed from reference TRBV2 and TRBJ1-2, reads EPEVTQTPSHQVTQMGQEVILRCVPISNHLYFYWYRQILGQKVEFLVSFYNNEISEKSEIFDDQFSVERPDGSNFTLKIRSTKLEDSAMYFCASSEGVGYTFGSGTRLTVV.

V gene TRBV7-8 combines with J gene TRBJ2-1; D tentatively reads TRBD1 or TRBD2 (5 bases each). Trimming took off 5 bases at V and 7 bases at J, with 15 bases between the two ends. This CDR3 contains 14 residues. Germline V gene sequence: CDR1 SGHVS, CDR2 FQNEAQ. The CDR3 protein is CASSPRGVGNEQFF. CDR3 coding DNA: TGTGCCAGCAGCCCACGAGGGGTTGGGAATGAGCAGTTCTTC.

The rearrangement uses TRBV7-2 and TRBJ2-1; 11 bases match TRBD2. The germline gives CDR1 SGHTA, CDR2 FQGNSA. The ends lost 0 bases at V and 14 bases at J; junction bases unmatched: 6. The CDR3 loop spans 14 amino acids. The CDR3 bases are TGTGCCAGCAGCTTAGCTAGCGGGGGGGCGAAGAAGTTCTTC. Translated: CASSLASGGAKKFF.

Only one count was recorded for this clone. The CDR3 region is CASSHFGVGSTDTQYF. The CDR3 DNA reads as TGCGCCAGCAGCCATTTTGGGGTGGGTAGCACAGATACGCAGTATTTT. The J gene is TRBJ2-3, the V gene TRBV5-1; D unclear. V was shortened by 4 bases and J by 0 bases, with 15 bases between the two germline ends. Germline CDR1 SGHRS, CDR2 YFSETQ. The CDR3 loop spans 16 amino acids. The whole variable domain, filled in from reference TRBV5-1 and TRBJ2-3, reads KAGVTQTPRYLIKTRGQQVTLSCSPISGHRSVSWYQQTPGQGLQFLFEYFSETQRNKGNFPGRFSGRQFSNSRSEMNVSTLELGDSALYLCASSHFGVGSTDTQYFGPGTRLTVL.

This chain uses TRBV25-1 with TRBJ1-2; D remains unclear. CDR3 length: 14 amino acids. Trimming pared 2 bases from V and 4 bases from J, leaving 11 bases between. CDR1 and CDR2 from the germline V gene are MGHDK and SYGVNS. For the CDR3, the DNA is TGTGCCAGCAGTGAAAGGCCGCAAAGCTATGGCTACACCTTC. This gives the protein CASSERPQSYGYTF.

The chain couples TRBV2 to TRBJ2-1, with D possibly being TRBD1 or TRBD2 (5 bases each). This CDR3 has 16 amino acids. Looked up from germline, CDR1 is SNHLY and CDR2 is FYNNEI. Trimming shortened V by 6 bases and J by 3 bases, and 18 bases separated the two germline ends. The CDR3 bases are TGTGCCAGCAGCTTGGAGGCCAGGGTGGTCTACAATGAGCAGTTCTTC. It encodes CASSLEARVVYNEQFF.

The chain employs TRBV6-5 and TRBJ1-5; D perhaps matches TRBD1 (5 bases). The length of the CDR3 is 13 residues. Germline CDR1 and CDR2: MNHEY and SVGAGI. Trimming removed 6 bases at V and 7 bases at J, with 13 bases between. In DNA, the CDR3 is TGTGCCAGCAGGGGGCAGGGTCAGCAGCCCCAGCATTTT. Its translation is CASRGQGQQPQHF.

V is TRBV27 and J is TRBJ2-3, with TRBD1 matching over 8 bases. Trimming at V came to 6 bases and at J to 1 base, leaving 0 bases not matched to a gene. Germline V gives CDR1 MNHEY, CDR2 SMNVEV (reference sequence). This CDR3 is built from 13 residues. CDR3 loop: CASRGQGTDTQYF. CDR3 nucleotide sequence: TGTGCCAGCAGGGGACAGGGCACAGATACGCAGTATTTT.

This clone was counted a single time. The CDR3 DNA sequence: TGTGCCAGCGGACAGGGACGGGGGTTGGAGACCCAGTACTTC. Translation gives CASGQGRGLETQYF. This chain links TRBV6-1 with TRBJ2-5; 8 bases agree with TRBD1. The germline V gene encodes CDR1 MNHNS and CDR2 SASEGT. The CDR3 spans 14 residues. Germline trimming cut 8 bases from V and 5 bases from J; bases unmatched to any gene: 10.

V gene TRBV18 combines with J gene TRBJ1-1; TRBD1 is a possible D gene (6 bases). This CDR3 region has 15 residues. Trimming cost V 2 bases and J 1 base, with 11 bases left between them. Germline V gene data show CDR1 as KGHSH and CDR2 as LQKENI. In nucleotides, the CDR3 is TGTGCCAGCTCACCAAGGGGGGCCGAGAACACTGAAGCTTTCTTT. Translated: CASSPRGAENTEAFF.

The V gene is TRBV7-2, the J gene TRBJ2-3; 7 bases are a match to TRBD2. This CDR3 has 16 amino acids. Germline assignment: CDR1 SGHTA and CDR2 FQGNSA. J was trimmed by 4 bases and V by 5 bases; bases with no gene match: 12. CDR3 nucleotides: TGTGCCAGCAGCCGCCCCATCGGGAGGACCCCAGATACGCAGTATTTT. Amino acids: CASSRPIGRTPDTQYF. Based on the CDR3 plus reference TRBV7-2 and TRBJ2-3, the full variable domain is GAGVSQSPSNKVTEKGKDVELRCDPISGHTALYWYRQSLGQGLEFLIYFQGNSAPDKSGLPSDRFSAERTGGSVSTLTIQRTQQEDSAVYLCASSRPIGRTPDTQYFGPGTRLTVL.

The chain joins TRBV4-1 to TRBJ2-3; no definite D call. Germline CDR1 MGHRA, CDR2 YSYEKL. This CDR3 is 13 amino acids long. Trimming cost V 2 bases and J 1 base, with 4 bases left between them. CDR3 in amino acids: CASSQSRTDTQYF. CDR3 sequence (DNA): TGCGCCAGCAGCCAATCTCGCACAGATACGCAGTATTTT.

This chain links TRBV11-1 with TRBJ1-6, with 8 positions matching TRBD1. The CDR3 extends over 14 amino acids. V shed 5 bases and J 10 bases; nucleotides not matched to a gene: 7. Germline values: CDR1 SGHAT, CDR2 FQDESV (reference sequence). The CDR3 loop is CASSPRTGISPLHF. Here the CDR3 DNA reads TGTGCCAGCAGCCCCCGGACAGGGATCTCACCCCTCCACTTT.

The CDR3 protein is CACRRDRGEKLFF. Written as DNA, the CDR3 is TGTGCCTGCCGGCGGGACAGGGGTGAAAAACTGTTTTTT. This sequence joins TRBV7-8 and TRBJ1-4; 10 bases are shared with TRBD1. CDR1 is SGHVS and CDR2 is FQNEAQ in the germline V gene. The CDR3 has 13 residues. Trimming took 11 bases from V and 7 from J; bases not matched to a gene: 7.

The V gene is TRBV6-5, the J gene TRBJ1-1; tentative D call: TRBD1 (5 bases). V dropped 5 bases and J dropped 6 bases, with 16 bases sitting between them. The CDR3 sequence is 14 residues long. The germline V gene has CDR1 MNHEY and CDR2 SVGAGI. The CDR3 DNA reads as TGTGCCAGCAGTCACAGGATTTCGATGCCTGAAGCTTTCTTT. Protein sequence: CASSHRISMPEAFF.

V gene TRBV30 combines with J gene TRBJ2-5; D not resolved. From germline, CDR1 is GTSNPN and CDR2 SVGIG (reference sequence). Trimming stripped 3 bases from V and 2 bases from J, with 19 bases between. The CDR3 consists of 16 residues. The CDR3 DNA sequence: TGTGCCTGGAGGGGTCCGACAATCCCCCTTCAAGAGACCCAGTACTTC. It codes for CAWRGPTIPLQETQYF.

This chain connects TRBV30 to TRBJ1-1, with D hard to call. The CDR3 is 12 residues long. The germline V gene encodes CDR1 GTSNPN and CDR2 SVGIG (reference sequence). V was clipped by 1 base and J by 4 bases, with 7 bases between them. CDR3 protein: CAWSARGTEAFF. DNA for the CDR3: TGTGCCTGGAGTGCACGGGGCACTGAAGCTTTCTTT.

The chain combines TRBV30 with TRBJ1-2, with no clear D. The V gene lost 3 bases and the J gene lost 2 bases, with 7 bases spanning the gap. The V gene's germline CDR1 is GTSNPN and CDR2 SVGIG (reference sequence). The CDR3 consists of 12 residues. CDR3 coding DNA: TGTGCCTGGAGACTGGTGAACTATGGCTACACCTTC. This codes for CAWRLVNYGYTF.

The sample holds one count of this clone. The CDR3 loop reads CAWATGGGEKLFF. CDR3 DNA: TGTGCCTGGGCGACAGGGGGGGGTGAAAAACTGTTTTTT. The chain is built from TRBV30 and TRBJ1-4; 9 nucleotides align to TRBD1. V shed 5 bases and J 7 bases; nucleotides not matched to a gene: 5. The CDR3 extends over 13 amino acids. CDR1 is GTSNPN, CDR2 SVGIG, per germline (reference sequence).

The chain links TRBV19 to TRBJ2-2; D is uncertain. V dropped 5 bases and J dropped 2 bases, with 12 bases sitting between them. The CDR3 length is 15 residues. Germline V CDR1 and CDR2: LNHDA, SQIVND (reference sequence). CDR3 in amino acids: CASSHQASNTGELFF. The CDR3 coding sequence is TGTGCCAGTAGTCATCAGGCCAGCAACACCGGGGAGCTGTTTTTT.

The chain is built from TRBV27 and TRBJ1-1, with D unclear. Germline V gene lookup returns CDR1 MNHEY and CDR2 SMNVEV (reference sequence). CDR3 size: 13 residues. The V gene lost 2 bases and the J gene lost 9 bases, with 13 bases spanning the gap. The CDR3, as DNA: TGTGCCAGCAGTTTACCGGGAGCGGCAAAAGCTTTCTTT. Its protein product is CASSLPGAAKAFF.

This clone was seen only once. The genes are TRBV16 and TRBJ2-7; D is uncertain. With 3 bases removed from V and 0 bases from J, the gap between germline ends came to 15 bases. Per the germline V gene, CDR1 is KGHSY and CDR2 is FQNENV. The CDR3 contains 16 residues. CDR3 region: CASSQEYPILSYEQYF. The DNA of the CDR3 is TGTGCCAGCAGCCAGGAATACCCGATACTCTCCTACGAGCAGTACTTC.

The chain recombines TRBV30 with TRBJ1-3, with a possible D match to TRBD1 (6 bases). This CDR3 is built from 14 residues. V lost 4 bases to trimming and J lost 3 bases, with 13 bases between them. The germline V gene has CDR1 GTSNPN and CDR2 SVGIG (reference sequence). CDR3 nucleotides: TGTGCCTGGACCTCCTCAGGGGTTGGAAACACCATATATTTT. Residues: CAWTSSGVGNTIYF.

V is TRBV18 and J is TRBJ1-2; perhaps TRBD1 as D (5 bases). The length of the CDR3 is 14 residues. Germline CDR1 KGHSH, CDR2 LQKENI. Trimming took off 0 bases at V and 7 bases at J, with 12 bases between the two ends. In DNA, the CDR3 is TGTGCCAGCTCACCACCGTCAGGGATCGGTGGCTACACCTTC. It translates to CASSPPSGIGGYTF.

CDR3 loop: CASSSPGVGLYGYTF. CDR3 nucleotide sequence: TGTGCCAGCAGTTCCCCAGGGGTTGGACTCTATGGCTACACCTTC. V usage is TRBV27 and J usage is TRBJ1-2; the D gene is possibly TRBD1 (6 bases). Germline V gene data show CDR1 as MNHEY and CDR2 as SMNVEV (reference sequence). This CDR3 comprises 15 residues. The germline V and J ends were trimmed by 4 bases and 4 bases, with 16 bases remaining between them.

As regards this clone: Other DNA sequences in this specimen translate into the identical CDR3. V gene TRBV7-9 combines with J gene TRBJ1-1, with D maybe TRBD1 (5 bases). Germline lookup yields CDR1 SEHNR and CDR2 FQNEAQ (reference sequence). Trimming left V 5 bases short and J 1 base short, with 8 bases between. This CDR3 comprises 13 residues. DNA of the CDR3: TGTGCCAGCAGCATAACAGGGAACACTGAAGCTTTCTTT. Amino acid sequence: CASSITGNTEAFF. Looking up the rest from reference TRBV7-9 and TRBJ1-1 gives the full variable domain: DTGVSQNPRHKITKRGQNVTFRCDPISEHNRLYWYRQTLGQGPEFLTYFQNEAQLEKSRLLSDRFSAERPKGSFSTLEIQRTEQGDSAMYLCASSITGNTEAFFGQGTRLTVV.

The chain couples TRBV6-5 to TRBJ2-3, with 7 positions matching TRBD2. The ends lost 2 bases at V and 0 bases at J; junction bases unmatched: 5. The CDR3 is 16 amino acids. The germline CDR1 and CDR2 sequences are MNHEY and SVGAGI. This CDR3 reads CASSYDLAASTDTQYF. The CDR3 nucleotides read TGTGCCAGCAGTTACGACCTAGCGGCTAGCACAGATACGCAGTATTTT.